This note documents a single TCR beta chain sequence. This record belongs to a study of blood T cell repertoires in COVID-19. Assay: immunoSEQ multiplex PCR; the TCRdb copy retains only in-frame clones and omits some. The table lists about 270,000 clones, about 90% of them singletons. CDR3 length: 17 amino acids. Germline CDR1 reads MNHEY; CDR2 reads SVGEGT. V shed 4 bases, J shed 4 bases, and the junction held 9 bases outside the gene matches. The J gene is TRBJ2-1, the V gene TRBV6-2 or TRBV6-3; 11 bases line up with TRBD2. Material: PBMCs or T cells enriched from blood (not recorded which). This clonotype was obtained from a woman aged 25-40 years with acute COVID-19. The CDR3 loop reads CASSSHIAGGEYNEQFF. The CDR3 bases are TGTGCCAGCAGTTCTCATATAGCGGGAGGGGAGTACAATGAGCAGTTCTTC.